Below, 9 T cell receptor beta chains from the same sample are listed, as sequenced in a study of graft-versus-host responses after intestinal transplantation. Assay used: immunoSEQ multiplex PCR; TCRdb lists only in-frame clones, some missing. Of approximately 50,000 clones detected, about 88% appear once; the ten largest clones hold 0.46%. What these receptors recognize is not known. Material: unstimulated CD4+ T cells sorted from spleen or lymph node cells, obtained before transplant. The receptors stem from a human donor who was the organ donor for an intestinal transplant.

The CDR3 is CASSLGPRLIEAFF. CDR3 nucleotides: TGTGCCAGCAGCTTGGGCCCCAGGTTAATTGAAGCTTTCTTT. The chain is built from TRBV7-9 and TRBJ1-1; D uncertain. The length of the CDR3 is 14 residues. The germline V gene encodes CDR1 SEHNR and CDR2 FQNEAQ (reference sequence). Trimming stripped 3 bases from V and 7 bases from J, with 15 bases between.

In DNA form, the CDR3 reads TGTGCCAGCAGCTTGACTAGCGCCTACGAGCAGTACTTC. Translated: CASSLTSAYEQYF. J is TRBJ2-7 and V is TRBV11-3; TRBD2 aligns across 8 bases. Germline V gene lookup returns CDR1 SGHNT and CDR2 YENEEA. The CDR3 runs 13 residues. Losses at the gene ends were 3 bases for V and 2 bases for J; bases not matched to a gene: 0.

This chain uses TRBV19 with TRBJ2-6; TRBD1 matches at 9 bases. The germline gives CDR1 LNHDA, CDR2 SQIVND (reference sequence). V gave up 1 base and J gave up 2 bases; unmatched junction bases: 6. CDR3 size: 18 residues. The CDR3 region is CASSIGGGQGAGANVLTF. The CDR3 DNA is TGTGCCAGTAGTATAGGAGGGGGACAGGGCGCTGGGGCCAACGTCCTGACTTTC.

The rearrangement joins TRBV6-5 to TRBJ2-3; TRBD2 agrees at 8 bases. The CDR3 length is 14 residues. Per the germline V gene, CDR1 is MNHEY and CDR2 is SVGAGI. V gave up 4 bases and J gave up 5 bases; unmatched junction bases: 5. Here the CDR3 DNA reads TGTGCCAGCAGTTCACGGGAGGGTATAGATACGCAGTATTTT. It translates to CASSSREGIDTQYF.

The chain couples TRBV4-1 to TRBJ1-6, with D maybe TRBD1 (5 bases). Trimming pared 6 bases from V and 6 bases from J, leaving 9 bases between. CDR1 and CDR2 from the germline V gene are MGHRA and YSYEKL. CDR3 length: 13 residues. The CDR3 sequence: CASRGEGNSPLHF. CDR3 bases: TGCGCCAGCAGGGGGGAGGGTAATTCACCCCTCCACTTT.

V is TRBV7-7 and J is TRBJ2-3; 11 bases fit TRBD2. V was clipped by 1 base and J by 3 bases; unmatched bases: 0. CDR1 is SSHAT, CDR2 FNYEAQ, per germline (reference sequence). The CDR3 spans 15 residues. In nucleotides, the CDR3 is TGTGCCAGCAGCTTAGGGACTAGCGGGACAGATACGCAGTATTTT. This codes for CASSLGTSGTDTQYF.

A remark on this clone: One end of the junction varies from germline; a read error may be responsible. The rearrangement uses TRBV6-1 and TRBJ1-2, with 11 positions matching TRBD1. Looked up from germline, CDR1 is MNHNS and CDR2 is SASEGT. The CDR3 totals 13 residues. Here the CDR3 reads CASSANPTGTGGF. CDR3 sequence (DNA): TGTGCCAGCAGTGCAAACCCCACCGGGACAGGGGGCTTC.

The rearrangement joins TRBV30 to TRBJ1-1, with D possibly being TRBD1 (6 bases). The CDR3 sequence is 12 residues long. Germline CDR1 reads GTSNPN; CDR2 reads SVGIG (reference sequence). Between the trimmed V and J ends, which lost 5 bases and 6 bases, there was a span of 13 bases. The CDR3 coding sequence is TGTGCCTGGGGGGGCCGCCAGTCTGAAGCTTTCTTT. Translation gives CAWGGRQSEAFF.

This clone was counted a few times. This chain links TRBV7-2 with TRBJ2-2; TRBD2 matches 9 bases. The CDR3 length is 16 residues. Germline loops: CDR1 SGHTA, CDR2 FQGNSA. V dropped 5 bases and J dropped 6; count of bases not matched to a gene: 10. CDR3 amino acids: CASSPGVSGRAGELFF. For the CDR3, the DNA is TGTGCCAGCAGCCCTGGGGTTAGCGGGAGAGCCGGGGAGCTGTTTTTT.